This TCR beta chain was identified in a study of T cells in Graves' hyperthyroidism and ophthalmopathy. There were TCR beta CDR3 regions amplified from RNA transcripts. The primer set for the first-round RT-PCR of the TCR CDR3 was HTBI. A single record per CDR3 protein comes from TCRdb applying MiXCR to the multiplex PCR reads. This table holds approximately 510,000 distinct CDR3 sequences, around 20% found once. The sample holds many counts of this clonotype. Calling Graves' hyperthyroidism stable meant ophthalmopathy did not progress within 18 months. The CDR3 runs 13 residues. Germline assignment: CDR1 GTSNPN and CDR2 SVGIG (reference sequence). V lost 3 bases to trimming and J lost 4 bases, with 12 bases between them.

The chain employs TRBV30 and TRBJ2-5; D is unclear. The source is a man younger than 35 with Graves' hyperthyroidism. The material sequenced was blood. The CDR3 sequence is CAWSPLTGETQYF. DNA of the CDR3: TGTGCCTGGAGCCCATTGACTGGAGAGACCCAGTACTTC. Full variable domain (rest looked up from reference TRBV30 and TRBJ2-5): SQTIHQWPATLVQPVGSPLSLECTVEGTSNPNLYWYRQAAGRGLQLLFYSVGIGQISSEVPQNLSASRPQDRQFILSSKKLLLSDSGFYLCAWSPLTGETQYFGPGTRLLVL.